This record concerns one TCR beta chain sequence. Its antigen is unknown. It was CD45RO-negative cells, positively selected for CCR7, that made up naive CD8 cells, with terminally differentiated effector memory CD45RA+ cells excluded. Germline CDR1 is PRHDT and CDR2 is FYEKMQ (reference sequence). CDR3 length: 16 residues. Unmatched junction bases numbered 13, after V lost 6 bases and J lost 6 bases. Methods used by the authors: Quality scores were absent from the junction-only immunoSEQ sequences, so filtering differed. Sequencing used immunoSEQ multiplex PCR; TCRdb keeps in-frame clones, though not all of them. V and J calls and clone size come straight from that table; D and trimming were deduced from the DNA. In the table there are 650,000 to 800,000 clones, about 90% of which are singletons. The entry originates in a study of shared clonotypes between healthy human individuals. Across the study: Donors had three CD4 naive, three CD4 memory, two CD8 naive and one CD8 memory plate apiece.

Findings and limits, study-wide: Non-shared clonotypes had lower generation probabilities than those shared by all four donors.

This clonotype was obtained from a man younger than 45 in good health. V gene TRBV13 combines with J gene TRBJ2-1; 8 nucleotides align to TRBD1. The sample taken for sequencing was naive CD8+ T cells sorted from blood. CDR3 amino acids: CASSLRTGLFSNEQFF. CDR3 DNA sequence: TGTGCCAGCAGTCTACGGACAGGGCTTTTTTCCAATGAGCAGTTCTTC.